These 31 T cell receptor beta chains came from one sample sequenced in a study of blood T cell repertoires in COVID-19. The protocol was immunoSEQ multiplex PCR, while the TCRdb copy is restricted to in-frame clones and leaves out a portion. Of some 25,000 clones in the sample, around 90% were seen once. The sample was peripheral blood. These receptors all come from a man aged 65-85 years with acute or convalescent COVID-19.

The chain employs TRBV5-6 and TRBJ1-2, with D maybe TRBD1 (6 bases). V lost 4 bases and J lost 7, with 14 bases in between. Germline CDR1 is SGHDT and CDR2 is YYEEEE. The CDR3 is 13 residues long. In DNA form, the CDR3 reads TGTGCCAGCAGCGGAACAGGGTTGCGTGGCTACACCTTC. It yields the protein CASSGTGLRGYTF.

The chain is built from TRBV7-9 and TRBJ1-5; D is perhaps TRBD1 (5 bases). Germline V gene lookup returns CDR1 SEHNR and CDR2 FQNEAQ (reference sequence). The ends were cut back, 6 bases at V and 4 bases at J, with 13 bases in the middle. CDR3 length: 14 residues. DNA of the CDR3: TGTGCCAGCAGTGTGGCAGGGTCTAATCAGCCCCAGCATTTT. This sequence encodes CASSVAGSNQPQHF. Supplemented by reference TRBV7-9 and TRBJ1-5, the full variable domain reads DTGVSQNPRHKITKRGQNVTFRCDPISEHNRLYWYRQTLGQGPEFLTYFQNEAQLEKSRLLSDRFSAERPKGSFSTLEIQRTEQGDSAMYLCASSVAGSNQPQHFGDGTRLSIL.

This clone was seen just once. V usage is TRBV5-6 and J usage is TRBJ2-5; TRBD1 aligns across 9 bases. The V gene end was trimmed by 4 bases and the J gene end by 5 bases; junction bases not matched to a gene: 12. The CDR3 is made up of 16 amino acids. Germline V gene data show CDR1 as SGHDT and CDR2 as YYEEEE. CDR3 amino acids: CASSGGLGDRDETQYF. As DNA, the CDR3 is TGTGCCAGCAGCGGAGGTCTGGGGGACAGGGACGAGACCCAGTACTTC.

The V call is TRBV7-2, the J call TRBJ1-5; 9 bases align to TRBD1. Germline lookup yields CDR1 SGHTA and CDR2 FQGNSA. The junction had 4 bases not matched to a gene; V was cut back by 1 base and J by 6 bases. CDR3 size: 15 residues. The CDR3 loop reads CASSLGDRVSQPQHF. The CDR3 region has the DNA TGTGCCAGCAGCTTAGGGGACAGGGTGAGTCAGCCCCAGCATTTT. Supplemented by reference TRBV7-2 and TRBJ1-5, the full variable domain reads GAGVSQSPSNKVTEKGKDVELRCDPISGHTALYWYRQSLGQGLEFLIYFQGNSAPDKSGLPSDRFSAERTGGSVSTLTIQRTQQEDSAVYLCASSLGDRVSQPQHFGDGTRLSIL.

J is TRBJ1-4 and V is TRBV28, with D possibly TRBD1 on 6 matching bases. CDR3 size: 13 residues. V was shortened by 5 bases and J by 8 bases, with 12 bases between the two germline ends. CDR1 MDHEN and CDR2 SYDVKM come from the germline V gene. The CDR3 nucleotides read TGTGCCAGCAGTACCGGACAGAAAGAAAAACTGTTTTTT. Translated, it gives CASSTGQKEKLFF.

V is TRBV7-2 and J is TRBJ2-3; 7 nucleotides agree with TRBD2. Germline assignment: CDR1 SGHTA and CDR2 FQGNSA. This CDR3 has 16 amino acids. J lost 5 bases, V lost 0 bases, and 8 bases had no gene match. The CDR3 protein is CASSLAGGPTVDTQYF. In nucleotides, the CDR3 is TGTGCCAGCAGCTTAGCGGGAGGGCCCACGGTAGATACGCAGTATTTT. The full variable domain, in which reference TRBV7-2 and TRBJ2-3 provide the parts outside the CDR3, is GAGVSQSPSNKVTEKGKDVELRCDPISGHTALYWYRQSLGQGLEFLIYFQGNSAPDKSGLPSDRFSAERTGGSVSTLTIQRTQQEDSAVYLCASSLAGGPTVDTQYFGPGTRLTVL.

The chain uses TRBV18 and TRBJ2-5, with D possibly TRBD2 on 6 matching bases. V lost 6 bases, J lost 2 bases, and 13 bases lay in between. Per germline, CDR1 KGHSH and CDR2 LQKENI. The CDR3 extends over 14 amino acids. The CDR3 here is CASSPASEQETQYF. The CDR3 DNA is TGTGCCAGCTCCCCGGCTAGCGAACAAGAGACCCAGTACTTC.

This chain links TRBV12-3 or TRBV12-4 with TRBJ2-4; TRBD1 is a possible D gene (6 bases). Trimming stripped 6 bases from V and 2 bases from J, with 8 bases between. The CDR3 has 13 amino acids. In DNA form, the CDR3 reads TGTGCCAGCAGAAGGGGGACCAAAAACATTCAGTACTTC. This codes for CASRRGTKNIQYF.

The chain is built from TRBV5-5 and TRBJ1-1; TRBD1 matches at 7 bases. This CDR3 has 14 amino acids. The germline V gene encodes CDR1 SGHKS and CDR2 YYEKEE (reference sequence). The J segment lost 3 bases and the V segment lost 4 bases, leaving 6 bases of the junction unmatched. The CDR3 DNA sequence: TGTGCCAGCAGCGACGTTACAGGGGACACTGAAGCTTTCTTT. Amino acid sequence: CASSDVTGDTEAFF.

This clone has just one count. This rearrangement joins TRBV18 to TRBJ2-1; 11 bases line up with TRBD2. Trimming at V came to 6 bases and at J to 5 bases, leaving 21 bases not matched to a gene. Germline V gene data show CDR1 as KGHSH and CDR2 as LQKENI. The CDR3 is made up of 20 amino acids. The CDR3 sequence: CASSQNLPGTSGDSNNEQFF. CDR3 bases: TGTGCCAGCTCCCAAAATCTGCCCGGGACTAGCGGCGACAGCAACAATGAGCAGTTCTTC.

The chain has TRBV5-1 and TRBJ1-5; D gene ambiguous. The V and J ends lost 0 bases and 9 bases respectively, with 10 bases between them. This CDR3 region has 13 residues. Germline-derived CDR1 and CDR2 are SGHRS and YFSETQ. This CDR3 is CASSLGQSWPQHF. The DNA of the CDR3 is TGCGCCAGCAGCTTGGGGCAATCATGGCCCCAGCATTTT.

The CDR3, as DNA: TGTGCCAGCAGTGCGTATGGTGGAGCGGGACTTACAGATACGCAGTATTTT. Encoded protein: CASSAYGGAGLTDTQYF. V is TRBV7-2 and J is TRBJ2-3; 7 bases fit TRBD2. The germline CDR1 and CDR2 sequences are SGHTA and FQGNSA. Trimming cost V 6 bases and J 3 bases; bases outside gene matches: 15. This CDR3 is 17 amino acids long.

This CDR3 reads CASTRGGMNTEAFF. CDR3 nucleotides: TGCGCCAGCACTCGGGGGGGGATGAACACTGAAGCTTTCTTT. The chain links TRBV23-1 to TRBJ1-1, with D perhaps TRBD1 (5 bases). TRBV23-1 qualifies as an ORF whose function is uncertain. The CDR3 length is 14 residues. Trimming removed 7 bases from V and 0 bases from J, with 12 bases in between.

The rearrangement links TRBV6-1 to TRBJ1-5; D unresolved. Germline V lookup: CDR1 MNHNS, CDR2 SASEGT. This CDR3 contains 14 residues. The V end was cut by 1 base, the J end by 4 bases, with 8 bases between. Here the CDR3 DNA reads TGTGCCAGCAGTGAAGTGGCCTCAAATCAGCCCCAGCATTTT. It is translated as CASSEVASNQPQHF.

The chain employs TRBV7-3 and TRBJ1-2; 7 bases are shared with TRBD1. V shed 0 bases, J shed 4 bases, and the junction held 2 bases outside the gene matches. The CDR3 sequence is 14 residues long. Germline CDR1 reads SGHTA; CDR2 reads FQGTGA. This CDR3 reads CASSLTQGGYGYTF. CDR3 coding DNA: TGTGCCAGCAGCTTAACCCAGGGGGGCTATGGCTACACCTTC.

This clone came up once. This rearrangement joins TRBV3-1 (or the pseudogene TRBV3-2) to TRBJ2-1; D is unresolved. The CDR3 is 12 amino acids. V lost 0 bases and J lost 9, with 6 bases in between. The V gene's germline CDR1 is LGHDT and CDR2 YNNKEL (reference sequence). CDR3 nucleotide sequence: TGTGCCAGCAGCCAAGATTCGGGTGAGCAGTTCTTC. Amino acid sequence: CASSQDSGEQFF.

This chain connects TRBV2 to TRBJ1-5, with TRBD1 matching over 12 bases. V was pared by 6 bases and J by 3 bases, with 3 bases of the junction left unmatched. CDR3 size: 15 residues. Per the germline V gene, CDR1 is SNHLY and CDR2 is FYNNEI. CDR3: CASRGDRGPNQPQHF. CDR3 DNA sequence: TGTGCCAGCAGAGGGGACAGGGGGCCCAATCAGCCCCAGCATTTT.

The chain links TRBV7-8 to TRBJ1-5; 9 bases map to TRBD1. Germline CDR1 reads SGHVS; CDR2 reads FQNEAQ. The CDR3 spans 13 residues. J was trimmed by 5 bases and V by 4 bases; bases with no gene match: 0. CDR3 in amino acids: CASSWDRDQPQHF. CDR3 in DNA: TGTGCCAGCAGCTGGGACAGGGATCAGCCCCAGCATTTT.

CDR3 sequence reads: CASRPGQPLGAGELFF. The CDR3 nucleotides are TGTGCCAGCAGACCGGGACAACCCCTTGGGGCCGGGGAGCTGTTTTTT. The chain links TRBV9 to TRBJ2-2; a weak D match, TRBD1 (6 bases). V lost 5 bases and J 6 bases, leaving 20 bases between the germline ends. The CDR3 has 16 amino acids. From germline, CDR1 is SGDLS and CDR2 YYNGEE.

The chain is built from TRBV2 and TRBJ1-1; 9 bases match TRBD1. This CDR3 comprises 18 residues. Per germline, CDR1 SNHLY and CDR2 FYNNEI. Trimming at V came to 8 bases and at J to 0 bases, leaving 16 bases not matched to a gene. The chain's CDR3 is CASSPSGTGIPMNTEAFF. The CDR3 region has the DNA TGTGCCAGCTCCCCGTCCGGGACAGGGATCCCCATGAACACTGAAGCTTTCTTT.

The gene calls are TRBV7-9 and TRBJ1-5, with D tentatively TRBD1 (5 bases). Germline assignment: CDR1 SEHNR and CDR2 FQNEAQ (reference sequence). This CDR3 contains 13 residues. Trimming shortened V by 5 bases and J by 10 bases, and 15 bases separated the two germline ends. The DNA of the CDR3 is TGTGCCAGCAGCCGTCGAGACAGTTCTCCCCAGCATTTT. It is translated as CASSRRDSSPQHF.

The V and J genes are TRBV5-3 and TRBJ2-5; D unresolved. TRBV5-3 falls under the ORF class, with uncertain function. V was pared by 1 base and J by 0 bases, with 16 bases between. The CDR3 consists of 17 residues. DNA for the CDR3: TGTGCCAGAAGCTTGTTGGCCCGTACACTAAACCAAGAGACCCAGTACTTC. Its translation: CARSLLARTLNQETQYF.

The CDR3, as DNA: TGTGCCAGCAGCCAAGGGCGACAGGGACAGGGCCTGGCTTTCTTT. Its translation: CASSQGRQGQGLAFF. The chain joins TRBV4-2 to TRBJ1-1; the match to TRBD1 covers 9 bases. The germline V gene encodes CDR1 LGHNA and CDR2 YNFKEQ. The CDR3 runs to 15 residues. Trimming at V came to 1 base and at J to 11 bases, leaving 11 bases not matched to a gene.

The chain recombines TRBV15 with TRBJ2-4; D might be TRBD2 (6 bases). The germline CDR1 and CDR2 sequences are LNHNV and YYDKDF (reference sequence). Trimming left V 3 bases short and J 6 bases short, with 6 bases between. There are 12 residues in the CDR3. CDR3 amino acids: CATSRGGNIQYF. The CDR3 coding sequence is TGTGCCACCAGCAGGGGGGGAAACATTCAGTACTTC. Using reference TRBV15 and TRBJ2-4 for the parts outside the CDR3, the full variable domain is DAMVIQNPRYQVTQFGKPVTLSCSQTLNHNVMYWYQQKSSQAPKLLFHYYDKDFNNEADTPDNFQSRRPNTSFCFLDIRSPGLGDTAMYLCATSRGGNIQYFGAGTRLSVL.

This rearrangement joins TRBV6-6 to TRBJ2-7, with D tentatively TRBD2 (6 bases). Germline V gene sequence: CDR1 MNHNY, CDR2 SVGAGI (reference sequence). Between the trimmed V and J ends, which lost 10 bases and 7 bases, there was a span of 23 bases. The CDR3 runs 14 residues. CDR3 residues: CAIKEPGERGEQYF. The CDR3 bases are TGTGCCATCAAGGAGCCGGGGGAAAGGGGTGAGCAGTACTTC.

The chain couples TRBV18 to TRBJ2-1; D is perhaps TRBD1 (6 bases). The CDR3 is made up of 16 amino acids. V lost 3 bases to trimming and J lost 6 bases, with 18 bases between them. Germline assignment: CDR1 KGHSH and CDR2 LQKENI. The CDR3 is CASSPPSSRGVNEQFF. The CDR3 region has the DNA TGTGCCAGCTCACCCCCCTCTAGCAGGGGAGTCAATGAGCAGTTCTTC.

This clone was observed a single time. The chain has TRBV10-3 and TRBJ2-7; TRBD2 aligns across 8 bases. Losses at the gene ends were 0 bases for V and 2 bases for J; bases not matched to a gene: 6. The germline V gene has CDR1 ENHRY and CDR2 SYGVKD. CDR3 size: 16 residues. CDR3 coding DNA: TGTGCCATCAGTGAGTCGATACTAGCGGAGACCTACGAGCAGTACTTC. Residues: CAISESILAETYEQYF.

V usage is TRBV28 and J usage is TRBJ1-2; D unclear. Germline assignment: CDR1 MDHEN and CDR2 SYDVKM. This CDR3 is 14 amino acids long. V was clipped by 5 bases and J by 4 bases, with 14 bases between them. The CDR3 bases are TGTGCCAGCAGTCGGGGTGTCCGGGCCTATGGCTACACCTTC. Its protein is CASSRGVRAYGYTF.

The V and J genes are TRBV9 and TRBJ2-1; 8 bases fit TRBD2. The length of the CDR3 is 17 residues. Trimming removed 0 bases from V and 4 bases from J; junction bases left unmatched: 9. Per the germline V gene, CDR1 is SGDLS and CDR2 is YYNGEE. This CDR3 is CASSVAPPGLDYNEQFF. The CDR3, as DNA: TGTGCCAGCAGCGTAGCACCTCCGGGACTAGATTACAATGAGCAGTTCTTC.

The chain couples TRBV5-6 to TRBJ2-3; 7 bases are a match to TRBD1. Germline CDR1 is SGHDT and CDR2 is YYEEEE. This CDR3 has 14 residues. V lost 0 bases to trimming and J lost 4 bases; unmatched junction nucleotides: 2. The CDR3 region has the DNA TGTGCCAGCAGCTTGGCAGGGGGATCAGATACGCAGTATTTT. This sequence encodes CASSLAGGSDTQYF.

The J gene is TRBJ1-1, the V gene TRBV27, with D hard to call. Germline lookup yields CDR1 MNHEY and CDR2 SMNVEV (reference sequence). This CDR3 region has 12 residues. V lost 4 bases and J 2 bases, leaving 5 bases between the germline ends. CDR3 amino acids: CASSSINTEAFF. For the CDR3, the DNA is TGTGCCAGCAGTTCCATTAACACTGAAGCTTTCTTT.